The 4 T cell receptor beta chains below all came from one sample that was sequenced in a study of T cells after yellow fever vaccination. MiXCR, run by TCRdb on the 5' RACE reads, gives a single entry per CDR3 protein. There are some 22,000 distinct CDR3 sequences in the sample; roughly 5.5% occur only once, and around 19% lies in the top ten. The sequencing used PBMCs, either bulk or a sorted T-cell subset (CD4+, CD8+, memory, or dextramer-sorted; not recorded which), collected about 41 days after the first yellow fever vaccination. The source of these receptors is a man in his late teens or twenties who received the YFV17D yellow fever vaccine.

This clonotype was seen repeatedly, ten times or more. This chain joins TRBV4-2 and TRBJ2-5; D is undetermined. This CDR3 spans 13 amino acids. The V and J ends lost 0 bases and 5 bases respectively, with 7 bases between them. Germline V gives CDR1 LGHNA, CDR2 YNFKEQ. The CDR3 sequence is CASSQDPRETQYF. In DNA form, the CDR3 reads TGTGCCAGCAGCCAAGATCCGAGGGAGACCCAGTACTTC.

This clonotype has a count of ten or more. The rearrangement joins TRBV10-1 to TRBJ2-3; D gene uncertain. Germline assignment: CDR1 WNHNN and CDR2 SYGVQD (reference sequence). The CDR3 contains 16 residues. V shed 0 bases and J shed 0 bases, with 10 bases lying between them. The CDR3 region is CASSESILGSTDTQYF. The CDR3 nucleotides are TGCGCCAGCAGTGAGTCGATCCTCGGTAGCACAGATACGCAGTATTTT.

This clonotype was counted at least ten times. The V gene is TRBV20-1, the J gene TRBJ2-1; 7 bases agree with TRBD2. With V trimmed by 5 bases and J by 1 base, 8 bases remained unmatched. CDR1 and CDR2 (germline): DFQATT, SNEGSKA (reference sequence). The CDR3 runs to 15 residues. The CDR3 DNA follows: TGCAGTGCTGCTTGGGGGGGTAAATCCTACAATGAGCAGTTCTTC. Amino acids: CSAAWGGKSYNEQFF.

This clonotype has a count of ten or more. This chain connects TRBV24-1 to TRBJ1-2, with 10 bases that match TRBD1. CDR3 length: 20 amino acids. CDR1 is KGHDR and CDR2 is SFDVKD in the germline V gene. Losses at the gene ends were 9 bases for V and 4 bases for J; bases not matched to a gene: 25. The CDR3 loop is CATGPRRNLWDRGSPYGYTF. CDR3 nucleotide sequence: TGTGCCACCGGCCCCCGTCGCAACCTATGGGACAGGGGATCCCCCTATGGCTACACCTTC.